These T cell receptor beta chains were read from a single sample in a study of beta chain features in type 1 diabetes. Method: immunoSEQ multiplex PCR; TCRdb's copy keeps in-frame clones and lacks some. The sample lists around 500,000 clones; more than 9.5% were seen once. Sequenced input: naive CD4+ T cells from blood. The receptors stem from a woman in her late teens or twenties in good health. The CDR3 runs from the conserved cysteine through the conserved F or W. A D gene is named only where the DNA matches it firmly. Part of the rows lack a size; the others show once, few, many or a class for expanded clones.

d_call	j_call	v_call	clone_size	cdr3_nt	cdr3_aa
TRBD1	TRBJ2-5	TRBV15	NA	TGTGCCACCAGCAGAGACCCAGGGGGCCAAGAGACCCAGTACTTC	CATSRDPGGQETQYF
TRBD2	TRBJ2-1	TRBV7-9	NA	TGTGCCAGCAGTCCACTAGCGGACTACAATGAGCAGTTCTTC	CASSPLADYNEQFF
NA	TRBJ2-5	TRBV7-2	few	TGTGCCAGCAGCTTCACGGGGACAACGTCGGAGACCCAGTACTTC	CASSFTGTTSETQYF
NA	TRBJ1-2	TRBV30	NA	TGTGCCTGGACGCCGAATTTACGGAGTGTTGGCTACACCTTC	CAWTPNLRSVGYTF
NA	TRBJ1-6	TRBV9	NA	TGTGCCAGCAGCGCGCGACAAAATAATTCACCCCTCCACTTT	CASSARQNNSPLHF
TRBD2	TRBJ2-3	TRBV19	NA	TGTGCCAGTAGGAGCGGGAGTAGAACAGATACGCAGTATTTT	CASRSGSRTDTQYF
TRBD2	TRBJ2-3	TRBV5-4	NA	TGTGCCAGCAGCTTGGGGACTAGCGGGGGGGCGGATACGCAGTATTTT	CASSLGTSGGADTQYF
NA	TRBJ2-5	TRBV4-2	NA	TGTGCCAGCAGCCCGCCGGGAATTCCGACCCAGTACTTC	CASSPPGIPTQYF
NA	TRBJ2-7	TRBV6-6	NA	TGTGCCAGCAGGGGAACAGCCGAGCAGTACTTC	CASRGTAEQYF
NA	TRBJ1-2	TRBV7-2	NA	TGTGCCAGCAGCTACGCGCTTACCTATGGCTACACCTTC	CASSYALTYGYTF
NA	TRBJ2-6	TRBV10-3	NA	TGTGCCGTAGGGGACGCTGGGGCCAACGTCCTGACTTTC	CAVGDAGANVLTF
TRBD1	TRBJ2-7	TRBV13	NA	TGTGCCAGCAGCTCGGAGGACAGGGCATCCTACGAGCAGTACTTC	CASSSEDRASYEQYF
NA	TRBJ2-3	TRBV28	many	TGTGCCAGCAGGGACACAGGGATGAAGGCAGATACGCAGTATTTT	CASRDTGMKADTQYF
TRBD1	TRBJ1-5	TRBV5-1	NA	TGCGCCAGCAGCCTCGGGACAGGGCGGCGGCAGCCCCAGCATTTT	CASSLGTGRRQPQHF
NA	TRBJ2-3	TRBV4-3	few	TGCGCCAGCAGCCAAGATGACCGGGCCAGCACAGATACGCAGTATTTT	CASSQDDRASTDTQYF
NA	TRBJ1-1	TRBV30	few	TGTGCCTGGAGTGACAACACTGAAGCTTTCTTT	CAWSDNTEAFF
NA	TRBJ2-3	TRBV14	few	TGTGCCAGCAGCCTCGGTCTGGGAGATACGCAGTATTTT	CASSLGLGDTQYF
NA	TRBJ1-1	TRBV29-1	NA	TGCAGCGTTGTTCGGGGGGCTGACACTGAAGCTTTCTTT	CSVVRGADTEAFF
TRBD2	TRBJ2-1	TRBV14	few	TGTGCCAGCAGCCTTGCTGGTAGCGGGAACTACAATGAGCAGTTCTTC	CASSLAGSGNYNEQFF
NA	TRBJ2-2	TRBV7-2	NA	TGTGCCAGCAAGTTGGATTACGGGGAGCTGTTTTTT	CASKLDYGELFF
NA	TRBJ2-7	TRBV28	few	TGTGCCAGCGTGGGGACCCCCTCCTACGAGCAGTACTTC	CASVGTPSYEQYF
NA	TRBJ2-7	TRBV2	few	TGTGCCAGCAGTGAAAGGGCAGATTACTACGAGCAGTACTTC	CASSERADYYEQYF
NA	TRBJ1-1	TRBV2	NA	TGTGCCATCAGTACCTACAGGAGGGACACTGAAGCTTTCTTT	CAISTYRRDTEAFF
NA	TRBJ1-5	TRBV10-3	few	TGTGCCATCACGCAGGGCCCAAATCAGCCCCAGCATTTT	CAITQGPNQPQHF
NA	TRBJ2-5	TRBV2	NA	TGTGCCAGCCTGGGGGTAGGGACCCAGTACTTC	CASLGVGTQYF
NA	TRBJ2-3	TRBV6-1	NA	TGTGCCAGCACAGACAGGTTCACAGATACGCAGTATTTT	CASTDRFTDTQYF
NA	TRBJ2-2	TRBV29-1	few	TGCAGCGTTGAACTATCGGGGAACACCGGGGAGCTGTTTTTT	CSVELSGNTGELFF
NA	TRBJ2-3	TRBV7-9	NA	TGTGCCAGCAGCCTTAGGACAGACACAGATACGCAGTATTTT	CASSLRTDTDTQYF
TRBD1	TRBJ1-2	TRBV7-3	few	TGTGCCAGCTCTCTCGACAGGGGCTATGGCTACACCTTC	CASSLDRGYGYTF
TRBD2	TRBJ2-5	TRBV7-2	NA	TGTGCCAGCAGCTTTAGCGGGGGGGCCGGGGAGACCCAGTACTTC	CASSFSGGAGETQYF
TRBD2	TRBJ2-4	TRBV11-2	NA	TGTGCCGTAACGGGACTAGCGGGAGTCATTCAGTACTTC	CAVTGLAGVIQYF
NA	TRBJ2-5	TRBV14	few	TGTGCCAGCAGCCAAGATCTCGACCGGCAAGAGACCCAGTACTTC	CASSQDLDRQETQYF
NA	TRBJ1-5	TRBV4-1	NA	TGCGCCAGCAGCCAAGGTGTTCGGCAGGAACGCAATCAGCCCCAGCATTTT	CASSQGVRQERNQPQHF
NA	TRBJ2-3	TRBV9	few	TGTGCCAGCAGCCCGTGGGCGGAGGGGATGGGTACGCAGTATTTT	CASSPWAEGMGTQYF
NA	TRBJ2-1	TRBV11-1	few	TGTGCCAGCAGCACCGAAGGCCGAGGGAGGATCAATGAGCAGTTCTTC	CASSTEGRGRINEQFF
NA	TRBJ2-7	TRBV7-8	few	TGTGCCAGCAGCTTAGACGAGACACACTACGAGCAGTACTTC	CASSLDETHYEQYF
TRBD2	TRBJ2-1	TRBV6-5	NA	TGTGCCAGCAGTTACGCGGCGGGACTACTCTATGAGCAGTTCTTC	CASSYAAGLLYEQFF